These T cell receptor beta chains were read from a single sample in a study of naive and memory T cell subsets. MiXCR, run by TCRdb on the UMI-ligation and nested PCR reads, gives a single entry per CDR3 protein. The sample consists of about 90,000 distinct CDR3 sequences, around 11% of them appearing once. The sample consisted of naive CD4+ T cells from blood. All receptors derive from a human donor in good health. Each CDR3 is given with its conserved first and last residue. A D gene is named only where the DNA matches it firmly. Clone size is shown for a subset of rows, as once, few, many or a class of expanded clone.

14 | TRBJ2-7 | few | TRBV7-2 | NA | CASSSYRADYEQYF | TGTGCCAGCAGCTCTTACAGGGCCGACTACGAGCAGTACTTC
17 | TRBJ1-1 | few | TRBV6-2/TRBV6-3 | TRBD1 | CASSYEYRGRQDTEAFF | TGTGCCAGCAGTTACGAGTACAGGGGGCGCCAGGACACTGAAGCTTTCTTT
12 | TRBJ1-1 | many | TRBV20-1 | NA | CSASGDENEAFF | TGCAGTGCTAGTGGGGATGAGAATGAAGCTTTCTTT
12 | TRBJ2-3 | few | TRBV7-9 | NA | CASSLYQDTQYF | TGTGCCAGCAGCTTATATCAAGATACGCAGTATTTT
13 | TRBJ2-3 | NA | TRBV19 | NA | CASRQGYTDTQYF | TGTGCCAGTAGACAGGGATACACAGATACGCAGTATTTT
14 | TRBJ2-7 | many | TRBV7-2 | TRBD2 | CASSPGTSSYEQYF | TGTGCCAGCAGCCCCGGGACTAGCTCCTACGAGCAGTACTTC
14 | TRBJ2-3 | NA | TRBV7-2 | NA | CASSQTHSTDTQYF | TGTGCCAGCAGTCAAACACATAGCACAGATACGCAGTATTTT
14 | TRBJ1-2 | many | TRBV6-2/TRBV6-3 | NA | CASRRYSAHYGYTF | TGTGCCAGTCGACGATACAGCGCCCACTATGGCTACACCTTC
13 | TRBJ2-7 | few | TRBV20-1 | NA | CSAGSRARYEQYF | TGCAGTGCTGGGAGTAGGGCTCGGTACGAGCAGTACTTC
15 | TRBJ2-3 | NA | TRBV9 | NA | CASSVATGSTDTQYF | TGTGCCAGCAGCGTAGCTACGGGGAGCACAGATACGCAGTATTTT
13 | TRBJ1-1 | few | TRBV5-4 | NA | CASSLGGDTEAFF | TGTGCCAGCAGCTTGGGGGGGGACACTGAAGCTTTCTTT
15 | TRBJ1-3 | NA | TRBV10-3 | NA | CAISQGAASGNTIYF | TGTGCCATCAGTCAAGGGGCAGCGTCTGGAAACACCATATATTTT
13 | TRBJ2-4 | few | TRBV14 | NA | CASSSGERNIQYF | TGTGCCAGCAGCTCCGGGGAACGAAACATTCAGTACTTC
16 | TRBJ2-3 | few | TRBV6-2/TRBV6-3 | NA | CASSYSPSGPTDTQYF | TGTGCCAGCAGTTACTCTCCGAGCGGGCCCACAGATACGCAGTATTTT
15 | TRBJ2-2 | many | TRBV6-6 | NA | CASTRGTSNTGELFF | TGTGCCAGCACCCGAGGGACTTCGAACACCGGGGAGCTGTTTTTT
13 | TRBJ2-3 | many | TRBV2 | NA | CASSDGETDTQYF | TGTGCCAGCAGTGACGGGGAAACAGATACGCAGTATTTT